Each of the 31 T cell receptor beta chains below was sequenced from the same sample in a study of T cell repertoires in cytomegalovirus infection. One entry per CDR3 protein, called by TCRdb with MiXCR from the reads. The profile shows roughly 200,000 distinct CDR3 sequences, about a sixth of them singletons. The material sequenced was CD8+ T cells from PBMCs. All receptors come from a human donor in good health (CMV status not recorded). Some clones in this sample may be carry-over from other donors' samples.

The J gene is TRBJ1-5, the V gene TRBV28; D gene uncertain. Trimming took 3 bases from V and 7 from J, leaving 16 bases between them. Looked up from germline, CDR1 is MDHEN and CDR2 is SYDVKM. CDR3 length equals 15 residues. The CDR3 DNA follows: TGTGCCAGCAGTTTGCAGTGGCCCACAGACCAGCCCCAGCATTTT. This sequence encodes CASSLQWPTDQPQHF.

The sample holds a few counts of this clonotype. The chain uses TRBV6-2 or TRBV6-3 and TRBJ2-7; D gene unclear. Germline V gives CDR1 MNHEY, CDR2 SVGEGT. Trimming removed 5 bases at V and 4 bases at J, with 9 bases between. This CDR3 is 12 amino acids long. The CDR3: CASSPYSYEQYF. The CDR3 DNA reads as TGTGCCAGCAGTCCCTATTCTTACGAGCAGTACTTC.

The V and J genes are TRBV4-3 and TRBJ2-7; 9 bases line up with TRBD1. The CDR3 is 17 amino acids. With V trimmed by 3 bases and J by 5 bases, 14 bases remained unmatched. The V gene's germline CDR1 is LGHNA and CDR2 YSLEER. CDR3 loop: CASSHSSTTGGSNEQYF. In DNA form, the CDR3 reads TGCGCCAGCAGCCACTCCTCTACCACAGGGGGCTCAAACGAGCAGTACTTC.

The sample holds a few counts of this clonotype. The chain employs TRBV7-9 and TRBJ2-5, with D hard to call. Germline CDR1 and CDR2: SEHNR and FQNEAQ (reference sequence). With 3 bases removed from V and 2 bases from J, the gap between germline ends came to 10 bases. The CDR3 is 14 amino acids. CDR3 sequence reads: CASSFVAVQETQYF. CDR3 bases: TGTGCCAGCAGCTTCGTGGCAGTTCAAGAGACCCAGTACTTC.

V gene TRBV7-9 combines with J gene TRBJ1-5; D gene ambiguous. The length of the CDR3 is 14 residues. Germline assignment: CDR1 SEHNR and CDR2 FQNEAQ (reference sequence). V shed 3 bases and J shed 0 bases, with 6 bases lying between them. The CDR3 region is CASSLVNSNQPQHF. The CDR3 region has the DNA TGTGCCAGCAGCTTGGTGAATAGCAATCAGCCCCAGCATTTT.

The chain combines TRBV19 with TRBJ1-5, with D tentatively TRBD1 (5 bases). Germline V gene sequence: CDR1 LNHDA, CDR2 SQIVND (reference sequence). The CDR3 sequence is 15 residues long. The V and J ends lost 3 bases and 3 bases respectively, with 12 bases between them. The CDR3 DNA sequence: TGTGCCAGTAGTATCGCCGACAGACCCAATCAGCCCCAGCATTTT. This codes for CASSIADRPNQPQHF.

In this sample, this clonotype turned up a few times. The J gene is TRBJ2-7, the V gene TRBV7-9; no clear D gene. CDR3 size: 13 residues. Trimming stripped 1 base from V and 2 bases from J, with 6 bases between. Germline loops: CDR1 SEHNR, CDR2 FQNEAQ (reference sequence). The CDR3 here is CASSLDTPYEQYF. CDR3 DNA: TGTGCCAGCAGCTTAGACACCCCCTACGAGCAGTACTTC. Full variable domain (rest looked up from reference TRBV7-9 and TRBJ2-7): DTGVSQNPRHKITKRGQNVTFRCDPISEHNRLYWYRQTLGQGPEFLTYFQNEAQLEKSRLLSDRFSAERPKGSFSTLEIQRTEQGDSAMYLCASSLDTPYEQYFGPGTRLTVT.

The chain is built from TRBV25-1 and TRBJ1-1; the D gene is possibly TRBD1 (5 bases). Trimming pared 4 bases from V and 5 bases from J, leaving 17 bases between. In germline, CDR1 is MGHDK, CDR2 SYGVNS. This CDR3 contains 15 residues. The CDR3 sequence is CASSGDHGGETEAFF. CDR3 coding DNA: TGTGCCAGCAGTGGAGACCATGGAGGGGAGACTGAAGCTTTCTTT.

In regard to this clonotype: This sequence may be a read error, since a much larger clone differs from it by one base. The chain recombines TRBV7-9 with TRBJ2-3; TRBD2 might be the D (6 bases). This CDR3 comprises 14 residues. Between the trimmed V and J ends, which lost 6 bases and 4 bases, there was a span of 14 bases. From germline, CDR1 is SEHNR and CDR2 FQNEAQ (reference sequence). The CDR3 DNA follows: TGTGCCAGCAGTGCGGGGAGAGGGCCAGATACGCAGTATTTT. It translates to CASSAGRGPDTQYF. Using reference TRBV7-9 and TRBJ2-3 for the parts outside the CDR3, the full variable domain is DTGVSQNPRHKITKRGQNVTFRCDPISEHNRLYWYRQTLGQGPEFLTYFQNEAQLEKSRLLSDRFSAERPKGSFSTLEIQRTEQGDSAMYLCASSAGRGPDTQYFGPGTRLTVL.

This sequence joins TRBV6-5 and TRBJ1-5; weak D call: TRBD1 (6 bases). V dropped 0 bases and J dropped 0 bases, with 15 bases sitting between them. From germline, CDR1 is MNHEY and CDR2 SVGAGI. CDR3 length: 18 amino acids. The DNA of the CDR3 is TGTGCCAGCAGTTACTCGAGCGAGGGGGGCTATAGCAATCAGCCCCAGCATTTT. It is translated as CASSYSSEGGYSNQPQHF.

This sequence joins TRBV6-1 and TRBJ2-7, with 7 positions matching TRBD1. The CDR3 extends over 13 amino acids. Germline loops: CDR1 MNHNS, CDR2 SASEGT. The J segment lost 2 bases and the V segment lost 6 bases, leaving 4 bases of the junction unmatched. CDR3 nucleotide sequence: TGTGCCAGCAGATTGACAGGGCCCTACGAGCAGTACTTC. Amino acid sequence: CASRLTGPYEQYF.

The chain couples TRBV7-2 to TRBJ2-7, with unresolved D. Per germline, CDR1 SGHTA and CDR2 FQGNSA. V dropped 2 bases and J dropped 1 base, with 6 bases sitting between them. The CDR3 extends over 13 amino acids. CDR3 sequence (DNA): TGTGCCAGCAGCTTACTTTTTTCCTACGAGCAGTACTTC. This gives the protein CASSLLFSYEQYF.

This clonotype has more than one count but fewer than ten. Here the CDR3 DNA reads TGTGCCACCTACAGCAGAGTAGGTGGTATGTGGACTGAAGCTTTCTTT. Translating gives CATYSRVGGMWTEAFF. This chain connects TRBV15 to TRBJ1-1; D call uncertain. The length of the CDR3 is 16 residues. Trimming left V 8 bases short and J 5 bases short, with 24 bases between. Per the germline V gene, CDR1 is LNHNV and CDR2 is YYDKDF (reference sequence).

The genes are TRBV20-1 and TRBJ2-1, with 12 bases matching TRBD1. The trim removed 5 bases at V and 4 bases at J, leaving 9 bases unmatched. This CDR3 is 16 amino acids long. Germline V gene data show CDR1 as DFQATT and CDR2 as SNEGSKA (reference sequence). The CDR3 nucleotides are TGCAGTGCTCCAGGCGCGGGACAGGGGGCTTACAATGAGCAGTTCTTC. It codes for CSAPGAGQGAYNEQFF.

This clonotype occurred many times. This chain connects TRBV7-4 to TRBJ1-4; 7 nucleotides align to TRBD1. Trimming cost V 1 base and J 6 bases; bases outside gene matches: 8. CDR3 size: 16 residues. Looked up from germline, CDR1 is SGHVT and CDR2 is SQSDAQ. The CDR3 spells CASSLVTHGQDEKLFF. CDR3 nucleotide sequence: TGTGCCAGCAGCTTAGTAACCCACGGACAGGATGAAAAACTGTTTTTT. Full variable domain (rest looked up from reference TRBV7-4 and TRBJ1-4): GAGVSQSPRYKVAKRGRDVALRCDSISGHVTLYWYRQTLGQGSEVLTYSQSDAQRDKSGRPSGRFSAERPERSVSTLKIQRTEQGDSAVYLCASSLVTHGQDEKLFFGSGTQLSVL.

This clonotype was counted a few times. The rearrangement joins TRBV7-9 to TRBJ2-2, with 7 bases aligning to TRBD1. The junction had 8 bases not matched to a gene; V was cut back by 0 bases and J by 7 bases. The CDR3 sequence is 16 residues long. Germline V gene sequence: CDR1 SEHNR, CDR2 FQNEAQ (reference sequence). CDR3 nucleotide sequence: TGTGCCAGCAGCTTAGCGCCGACAGGGTTGGACGGGGAGCTGTTTTTT. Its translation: CASSLAPTGLDGELFF.

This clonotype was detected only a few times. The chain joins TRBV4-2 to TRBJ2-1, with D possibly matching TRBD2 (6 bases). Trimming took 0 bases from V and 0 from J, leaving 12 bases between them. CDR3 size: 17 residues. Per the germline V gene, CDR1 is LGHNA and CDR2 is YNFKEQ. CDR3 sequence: CASSQDRGLRSYNEQFF. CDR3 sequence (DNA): TGTGCCAGCAGCCAAGATAGGGGACTGCGCTCCTACAATGAGCAGTTCTTC.

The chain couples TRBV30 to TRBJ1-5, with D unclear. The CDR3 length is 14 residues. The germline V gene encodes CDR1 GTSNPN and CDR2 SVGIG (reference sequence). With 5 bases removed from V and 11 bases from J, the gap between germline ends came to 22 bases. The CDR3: CAWLTQPLQLAQHF. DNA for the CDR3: TGTGCCTGGTTGACACAGCCTCTCCAGTTGGCCCAGCATTTT.

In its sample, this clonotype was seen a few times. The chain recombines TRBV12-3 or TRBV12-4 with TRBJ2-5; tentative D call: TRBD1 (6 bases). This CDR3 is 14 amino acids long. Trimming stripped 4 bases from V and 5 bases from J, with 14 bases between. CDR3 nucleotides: TGTGCCAGCAGTTACGGGACATTACTCGAGACCCAGTACTTC. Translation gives CASSYGTLLETQYF.

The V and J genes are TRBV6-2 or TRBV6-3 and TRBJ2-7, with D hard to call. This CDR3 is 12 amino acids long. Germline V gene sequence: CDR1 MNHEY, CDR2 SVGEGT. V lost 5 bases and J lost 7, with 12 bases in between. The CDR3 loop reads CASSHLSDEQYF. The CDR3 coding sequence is TGTGCCAGCAGTCACCTGTCTGATGAGCAGTACTTC.

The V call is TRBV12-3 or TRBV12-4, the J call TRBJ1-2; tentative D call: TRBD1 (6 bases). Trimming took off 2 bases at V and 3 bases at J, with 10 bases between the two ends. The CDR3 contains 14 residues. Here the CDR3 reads CASSLRSGDYGYTF. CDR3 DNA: TGTGCCAGCAGTTTAAGGTCAGGGGACTATGGCTACACCTTC.

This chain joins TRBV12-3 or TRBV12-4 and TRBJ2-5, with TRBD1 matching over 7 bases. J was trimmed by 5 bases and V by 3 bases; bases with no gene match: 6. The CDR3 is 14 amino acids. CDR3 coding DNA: TGTGCCAGCAGTTTTGAGGGGGCGAGGGAGACCCAGTACTTC. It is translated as CASSFEGARETQYF.

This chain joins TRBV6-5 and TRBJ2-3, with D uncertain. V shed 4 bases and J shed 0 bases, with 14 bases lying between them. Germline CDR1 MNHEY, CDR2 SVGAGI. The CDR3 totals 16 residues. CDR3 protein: CASSWSDGLSTDTQYF. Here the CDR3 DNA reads TGTGCCAGCAGTTGGTCGGACGGGCTTAGCACAGATACGCAGTATTTT.

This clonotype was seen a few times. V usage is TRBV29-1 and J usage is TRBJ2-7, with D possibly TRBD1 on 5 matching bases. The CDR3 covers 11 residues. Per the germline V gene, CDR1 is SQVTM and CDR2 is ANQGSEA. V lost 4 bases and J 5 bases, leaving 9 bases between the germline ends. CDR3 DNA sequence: TGCAGCGTTGGGGGCCCCCACGAGCAGTACTTC. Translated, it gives CSVGGPHEQYF.

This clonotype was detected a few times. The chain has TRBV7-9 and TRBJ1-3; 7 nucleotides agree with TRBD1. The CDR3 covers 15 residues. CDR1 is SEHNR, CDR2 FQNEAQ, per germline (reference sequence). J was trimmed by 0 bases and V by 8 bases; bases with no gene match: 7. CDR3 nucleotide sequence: TGTGCCAGCGCCACAGGGGACCTCTCTGGAAACACCATATATTTT. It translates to CASATGDLSGNTIYF. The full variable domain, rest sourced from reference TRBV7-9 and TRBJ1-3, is DTGVSQNPRHKITKRGQNVTFRCDPISEHNRLYWYRQTLGQGPEFLTYFQNEAQLEKSRLLSDRFSAERPKGSFSTLEIQRTEQGDSAMYLCASATGDLSGNTIYFGEGSWLTVV.

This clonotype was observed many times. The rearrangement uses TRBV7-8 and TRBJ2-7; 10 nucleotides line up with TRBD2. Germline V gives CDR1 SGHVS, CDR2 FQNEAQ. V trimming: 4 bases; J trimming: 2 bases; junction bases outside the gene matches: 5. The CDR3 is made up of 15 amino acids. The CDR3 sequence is CASSSLAGGPYEQYF. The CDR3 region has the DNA TGTGCCAGCAGCTCTTTAGCGGGGGGCCCCTACGAGCAGTACTTC.

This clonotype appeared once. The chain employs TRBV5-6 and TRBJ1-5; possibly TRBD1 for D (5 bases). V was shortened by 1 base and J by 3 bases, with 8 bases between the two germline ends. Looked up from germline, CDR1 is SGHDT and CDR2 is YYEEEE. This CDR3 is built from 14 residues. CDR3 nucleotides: TGTGCCAGCAGCTTGTGGGGCCACAATCAGCCCCAGCATTTT. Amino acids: CASSLWGHNQPQHF.

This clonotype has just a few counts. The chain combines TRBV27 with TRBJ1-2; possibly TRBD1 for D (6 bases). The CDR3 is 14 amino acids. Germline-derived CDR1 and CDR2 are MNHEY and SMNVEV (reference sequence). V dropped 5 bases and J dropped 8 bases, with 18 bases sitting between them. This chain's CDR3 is CASSPGGQLQGYTF. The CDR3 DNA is TGTGCCAGCAGTCCGGGGGGGCAGTTACAGGGCTACACCTTC.

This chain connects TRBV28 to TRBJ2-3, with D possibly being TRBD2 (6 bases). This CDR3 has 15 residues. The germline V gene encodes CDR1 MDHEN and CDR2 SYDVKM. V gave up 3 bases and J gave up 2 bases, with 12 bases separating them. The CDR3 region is CASSFLATDTDTQYF. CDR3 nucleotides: TGTGCCAGCAGTTTCCTAGCGACTGACACAGATACGCAGTATTTT.

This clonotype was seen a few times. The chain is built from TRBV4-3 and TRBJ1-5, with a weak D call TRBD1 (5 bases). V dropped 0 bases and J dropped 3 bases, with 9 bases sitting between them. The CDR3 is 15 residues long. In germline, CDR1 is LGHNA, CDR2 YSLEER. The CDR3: CASSQEGGTNQPQHF. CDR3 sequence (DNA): TGCGCCAGCAGCCAAGAAGGAGGGACCAATCAGCCCCAGCATTTT.

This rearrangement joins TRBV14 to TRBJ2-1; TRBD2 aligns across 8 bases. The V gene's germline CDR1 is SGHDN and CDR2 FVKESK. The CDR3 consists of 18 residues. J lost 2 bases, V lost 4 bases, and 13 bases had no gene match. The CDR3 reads CASSPDSGAPLPYNEQFF. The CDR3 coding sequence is TGTGCCAGCAGCCCGGATAGCGGGGCCCCCCTCCCCTACAATGAGCAGTTCTTC.